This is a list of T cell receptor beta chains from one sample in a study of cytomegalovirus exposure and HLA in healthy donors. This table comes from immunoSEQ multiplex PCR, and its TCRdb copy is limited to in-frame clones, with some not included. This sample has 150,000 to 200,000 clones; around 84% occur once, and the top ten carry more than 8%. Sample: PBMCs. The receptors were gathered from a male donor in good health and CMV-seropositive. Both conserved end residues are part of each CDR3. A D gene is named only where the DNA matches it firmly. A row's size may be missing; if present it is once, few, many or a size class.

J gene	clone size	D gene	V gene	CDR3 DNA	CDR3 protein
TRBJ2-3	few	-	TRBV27	TGTGCCAGCGGGCTCATTACAGATACGCAGTATTTT	CASGLITDTQYF
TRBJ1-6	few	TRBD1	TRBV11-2	TGTGCCAGCAGCCAACGGGACAGGGCTTCACCCCTCCACTTT	CASSQRDRASPLHF
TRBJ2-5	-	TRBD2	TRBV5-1	TGCGCCAGCAGCCCCCATGGTAGCGGGGTCCAAGAGACCCAGTACTTC	CASSPHGSGVQETQYF
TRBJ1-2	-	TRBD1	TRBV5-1	TGCGCCAGCAGCTTGGACCCCGGACAGGGGGCTTACGGCTACACCTTC	CASSLDPGQGAYGYTF
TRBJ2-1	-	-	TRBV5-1	TGCGCCAGCAGCTTGAAACCCCCCCCGGGTGAGCAGTTCTTC	CASSLKPPPGEQFF
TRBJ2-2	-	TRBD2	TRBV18	TGTGCCAGCTCATCGGGACTAGTTACGGGGGAGCTGTTTTTT	CASSSGLVTGELFF
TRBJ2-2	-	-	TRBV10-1	TGCGCCAGCAGTGGAAGCGGAACCGGGGAGCTGTTTTTT	CASSGSGTGELFF
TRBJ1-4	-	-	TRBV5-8	TGTGCCAGCAGCTTGCAGGGGACTAATGAAAAACTGTTTTTT	CASSLQGTNEKLFF
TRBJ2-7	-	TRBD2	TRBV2	TGTGCCAGCAGTGAAGCAACTAGCGGGAGTTACGAGCAGTACTTC	CASSEATSGSYEQYF
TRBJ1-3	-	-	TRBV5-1	TGCGCCAGCAGCTTGGCGGGGTATGGAAACACCATATATTTT	CASSLAGYGNTIYF
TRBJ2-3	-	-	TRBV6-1	TGTGCCAGCAGTGAAACCGCGGGGACAGATACGCAGTATTTT	CASSETAGTDTQYF
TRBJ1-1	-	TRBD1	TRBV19	TGTGCCAGTCGGGACAGAAAAAACACTGAAGCTTTCTTT	CASRDRKNTEAFF
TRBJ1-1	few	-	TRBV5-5	TGTGCCAGCAGCTTACAGATTTTGAACACTGAAGCTTTCTTT	CASSLQILNTEAFF
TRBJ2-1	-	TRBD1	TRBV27	TGTGCCAGCAGTTTATTGTACAGGGGCGGTTGGGATGAGCAGTTCTTC	CASSLLYRGGWDEQFF
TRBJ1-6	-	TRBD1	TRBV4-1	TGCGCCAGCAGCCAAGGAGACAGGGGGCCATCACCCCTCCACTTT	CASSQGDRGPSPLHF
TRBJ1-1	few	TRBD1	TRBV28	TGTGCCAGCAGGGGGACAGGGGGCTCGAACACTGAAGCTTTCTTT	CASRGTGGSNTEAFF
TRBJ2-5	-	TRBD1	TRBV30	TGTGCCTGGAGTGTATCCGGACAGGGCCGGGAGACCCAGTACTTC	CAWSVSGQGRETQYF
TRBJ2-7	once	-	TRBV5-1	TGCGCCAGCAGCCGGGAGATCTACGAGCAGTACTTC	CASSREIYEQYF
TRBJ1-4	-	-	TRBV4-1	TGCGCCAGCAGCCAAGCTGGGAGCGGTGAAAAACTGTTTTTT	CASSQAGSGEKLFF
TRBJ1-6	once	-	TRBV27	TGTGCCAGCAGTTTTGTGGGCCTCTCCTATAATTCACCCCTCCACTTT	CASSFVGLSYNSPLHF
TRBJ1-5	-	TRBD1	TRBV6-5	TGTGCCAGCAGTCTTACAGGGGCCTTTAAACCCCAGCATTTT	CASSLTGAFKPQHF
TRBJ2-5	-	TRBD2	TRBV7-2	TGTGCCAGCAGCTCCGGGACTAGCCAAGAGACCCAGTACTTC	CASSSGTSQETQYF
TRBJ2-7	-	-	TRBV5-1	TGCGCCAGCAGCCGTAGCGTAGGGGAGCAGTACTTC	CASSRSVGEQYF
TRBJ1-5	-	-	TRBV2	TGTGCCAGCAGAGACACCCCGTCTATGGCCCAGCATTTT	CASRDTPSMAQHF
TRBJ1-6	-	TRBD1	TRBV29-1	TGCAGCGTTGTCGTGAGGACAGGGGTATTTGGATCCTATAATTCACCCCTCCACTTT	CSVVVRTGVFGSYNSPLHF
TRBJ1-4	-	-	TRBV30	TGTGCCTGGAGAATGGCAGGGTCGAGTGAAAAACTGTTTTTT	CAWRMAGSSEKLFF
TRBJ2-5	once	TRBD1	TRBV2	TGTGCCAGCAGAACCGGGACAGTCCAAGAGACCCAGTACTTC	CASRTGTVQETQYF
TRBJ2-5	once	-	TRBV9	TGTGCCAGCAGCGAGGGGGGGGCACCTCAAGAGACCCAGTACTTC	CASSEGGAPQETQYF
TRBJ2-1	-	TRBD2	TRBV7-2	TGTGCCAGCACCCCACCTGGACGGAGCGGGGGTGTGTTCTTC	CASTPPGRSGGVFF
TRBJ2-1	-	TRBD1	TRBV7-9	TGTGCCAGCAGCGACAGGGCTAGGGGCAATGAGCAGTTCTTC	CASSDRARGNEQFF
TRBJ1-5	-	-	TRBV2	TGTGCCAGCAGCGCCAGGACAGACCCTAGCAATCAGCCCCAGCATTTT	CASSARTDPSNQPQHF
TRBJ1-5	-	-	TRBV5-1	TGCGCCAGCAGCTTAAATGGGGGCGCAGGACAGCCCCAGCATTTT	CASSLNGGAGQPQHF
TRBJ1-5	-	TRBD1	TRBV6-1	TGTGCCAGCTCCCAAACAGGGGCCGCTACGCCCCAGCATTTT	CASSQTGAATPQHF